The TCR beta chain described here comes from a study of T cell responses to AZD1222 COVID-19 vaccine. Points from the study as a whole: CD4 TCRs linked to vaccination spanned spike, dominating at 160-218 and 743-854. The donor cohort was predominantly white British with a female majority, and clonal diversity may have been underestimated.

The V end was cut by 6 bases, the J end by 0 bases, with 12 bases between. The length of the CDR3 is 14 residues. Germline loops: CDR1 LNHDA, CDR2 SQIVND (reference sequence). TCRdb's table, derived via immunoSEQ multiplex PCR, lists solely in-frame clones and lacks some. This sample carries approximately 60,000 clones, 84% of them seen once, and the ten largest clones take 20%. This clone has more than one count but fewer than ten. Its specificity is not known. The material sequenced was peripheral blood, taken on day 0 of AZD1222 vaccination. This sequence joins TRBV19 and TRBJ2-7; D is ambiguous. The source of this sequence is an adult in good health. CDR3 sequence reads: CASSLTLNSYEQYF. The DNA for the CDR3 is TGTGCCAGTAGCCTGACCCTAAACTCCTACGAGCAGTACTTC.